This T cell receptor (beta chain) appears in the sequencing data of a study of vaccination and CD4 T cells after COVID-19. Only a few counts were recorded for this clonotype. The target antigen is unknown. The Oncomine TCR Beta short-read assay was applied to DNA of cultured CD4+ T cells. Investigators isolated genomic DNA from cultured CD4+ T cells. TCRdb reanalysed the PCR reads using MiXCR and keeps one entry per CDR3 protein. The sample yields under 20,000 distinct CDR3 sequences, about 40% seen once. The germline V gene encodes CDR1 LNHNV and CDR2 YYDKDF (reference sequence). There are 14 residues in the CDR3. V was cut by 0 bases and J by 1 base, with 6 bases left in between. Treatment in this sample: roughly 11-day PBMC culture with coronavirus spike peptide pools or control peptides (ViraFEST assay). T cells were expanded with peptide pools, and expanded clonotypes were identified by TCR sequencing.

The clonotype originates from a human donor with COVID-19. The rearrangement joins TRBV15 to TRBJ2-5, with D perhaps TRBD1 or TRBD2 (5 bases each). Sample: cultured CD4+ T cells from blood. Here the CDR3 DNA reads TGTGCCACCAGCAGAGATGGGACCCAAGAGACCCAGTACTTC. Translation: CATSRDGTQETQYF.